A selection of T cell receptor beta chains follows, all from one sample in a study of T cells in Graves' hyperthyroidism and ophthalmopathy. TCRdb passed the multiplex PCR reads through MiXCR, listing each CDR3 protein once. The sample records fewer than 650,000 distinct CDR3 sequences, 46% being singletons. The sequenced material came from peripheral blood or thyroid tissue (not recorded which). The receptor source for this set is an adult woman with Graves' disease, either hyperthyroidism or ophthalmopathy (not recorded which). The CDR3 runs from the conserved cysteine through the conserved F or W. D genes are given only for firm matches. Size tells how often a clone was seen (once, few, many) or the class of an expanded clone, and some rows leave it out.

J gene: TRBJ2-7; clone size: .; V gene: TRBV7-9; D gene: TRBD2; CDR3 length: 15; CDR3 protein: CASTSSGGRGYEQYF; CDR3 DNA: TGTGCCAGCACCTCGTCAGGCGGGAGGGGCTACGAGCAGTACTTC
J gene: TRBJ1-5; clone size: .; V gene: TRBV2; D gene: .; CDR3 length: 15; CDR3 protein: CASSGEGGYEQPQHF; CDR3 DNA: TGTGCCAGCAGTGGGGAGGGTGGATACGAGCAGCCCCAGCATTTT
J gene: TRBJ1-4; clone size: .; V gene: TRBV7-9; D gene: .; CDR3 length: 14; CDR3 protein: CASNPSGEGEKLFF; CDR3 DNA: TGTGCCAGCAACCCTTCGGGGGAGGGTGAAAAACTGTTTTTT
J gene: TRBJ1-6; clone size: .; V gene: TRBV2; D gene: TRBD1; CDR3 length: 14; CDR3 protein: CASSVQGEQSPLHF; CDR3 DNA: TGTGCCAGCAGTGTACAGGGGGAGCAGTCACCCCTCCACTTT
J gene: TRBJ2-5; clone size: few; V gene: TRBV30; D gene: .; CDR3 length: 13; CDR3 protein: CAWRGLFGETQYF; CDR3 DNA: TGTGCCTGGAGAGGCCTATTCGGGGAGACCCAGTACTTC
J gene: TRBJ1-1; clone size: many; V gene: TRBV29-1; D gene: .; CDR3 length: 13; CDR3 protein: CSVENPDFGEAFF; CDR3 DNA: TGCAGCGTTGAAAATCCGGACTTTGGTGAAGCTTTCTTT
J gene: TRBJ1-1; clone size: once; V gene: TRBV7-8; D gene: .; CDR3 length: 16; CDR3 protein: CASSTGRGLPNTEAFF; CDR3 DNA: TGTGCCAGCAGCACGGGTAGGGGACTGCCGAACACTGAAGCTTTCTTT
J gene: TRBJ2-5; clone size: .; V gene: TRBV7-2; D gene: .; CDR3 length: 14; CDR3 protein: CASSLAGGSSSQYF; CDR3 DNA: TGTGCCAGCAGCTTAGCGGGAGGATCATCGTCCCAGTACTTC
J gene: TRBJ2-7; clone size: .; V gene: TRBV20-1; D gene: .; CDR3 length: 13; CDR3 protein: CSAGTGSLREQYF; CDR3 DNA: TGCAGTGCTGGGACCGGGAGTTTGCGCGAGCAGTACTTC
J gene: TRBJ1-2; clone size: many; V gene: TRBV7-2; D gene: TRBD1; CDR3 length: 14; CDR3 protein: CASSSYAGTDGYTF; CDR3 DNA: TGTGCCAGCAGCTCATACGCGGGGACAGATGGCTACACCTTC
J gene: TRBJ2-5; clone size: few; V gene: TRBV5-1; D gene: TRBD1; CDR3 length: 14; CDR3 protein: CASSIRDSQETQYF; CDR3 DNA: TGCGCCAGCAGCATCCGGGACAGCCAAGAGACCCAGTACTTC
J gene: TRBJ2-5; clone size: .; V gene: TRBV7-8; D gene: .; CDR3 length: 20; CDR3 protein: CASSFYICSAIAWRGETQYF; CDR3 DNA: .
J gene: TRBJ1-2; clone size: .; V gene: TRBV24-1; D gene: .; CDR3 length: 12; CDR3 protein: CATRRGGYGYTF; CDR3 DNA: TGTGCAACCCGAAGGGGAGGCTATGGCTACACCTTC
J gene: TRBJ2-7; clone size: .; V gene: TRBV29-1; D gene: TRBD1; CDR3 length: 13; CDR3 protein: CSLGQGSSYEQYF; CDR3 DNA: TGCAGCCTAGGACAGGGAAGCTCCTACGAGCAGTACTTC
J gene: TRBJ1-5; clone size: few; V gene: TRBV24-1; D gene: TRBD1; CDR3 length: 15; CDR3 protein: CATRDPGGRNQPQHF; CDR3 DNA: TGTGCCACCAGGGACCCAGGGGGCCGTAATCAGCCCCAGCATTTT
J gene: TRBJ1-4; clone size: .; V gene: TRBV12-3/TRBV12-4; D gene: .; CDR3 length: 11; CDR3 protein: CASSKTGILFF; CDR3 DNA: TGTGCCAGCAGCAAGACAGGAATCCTGTTTTTT
J gene: TRBJ1-3; clone size: .; V gene: TRBV30; D gene: TRBD1; CDR3 length: 14; CDR3 protein: CAWSLTGTGNTIYF; CDR3 DNA: TGTGCCTGGAGTTTGACAGGGACTGGAAACACCATATATTTT
J gene: TRBJ1-1; clone size: many; V gene: TRBV12-3/TRBV12-4; D gene: .; CDR3 length: 14; CDR3 protein: CASSFQRTYTEAFF; CDR3 DNA: TGTGCCAGCAGTTTCCAAAGGACTTACACTGAAGCTTTCTTT
J gene: TRBJ1-2; clone size: .; V gene: TRBV6-4; D gene: .; CDR3 length: 13; CDR3 protein: CASSDSGTNGYTF; CDR3 DNA: TGTGCCAGCAGTGACTCAGGGACGAATGGCTACACCTTC
J gene: TRBJ2-7; clone size: once; V gene: TRBV4-2; D gene: .; CDR3 length: 15; CDR3 protein: CASSQATDSAYEQYF; CDR3 DNA: TGTGCCAGCAGCCAAGCAACGGACAGTGCCTACGAGCAGTACTTC
J gene: TRBJ2-7; clone size: many; V gene: TRBV7-9; D gene: TRBD1; CDR3 length: 12; CDR3 protein: CASSGTGNEQYF; CDR3 DNA: TGTGCCAGCAGCGGGACAGGGAACGAGCAGTACTTC
J gene: TRBJ1-5; clone size: many; V gene: TRBV2; D gene: .; CDR3 length: 13; CDR3 protein: CASSQGYNQPQHF; CDR3 DNA: TGTGCCAGCTCACAGGGCTACAATCAGCCCCAGCATTTT
J gene: TRBJ2-2; clone size: .; V gene: TRBV10-3; D gene: .; CDR3 length: 14; CDR3 protein: CAISGGANTGELFF; CDR3 DNA: TGTGCCATCAGTGGCGGGGCGAACACCGGGGAGCTGTTTTTT
J gene: TRBJ1-1; clone size: .; V gene: TRBV29-1; D gene: TRBD1; CDR3 length: 13; CDR3 protein: CSVGNRGDTEAFF; CDR3 DNA: TGCAGCGTGGGGAACAGGGGGGACACTGAAGCTTTCTTT
J gene: TRBJ2-5; clone size: few; V gene: TRBV7-9; D gene: TRBD1; CDR3 length: 15; CDR3 protein: CASSLSPGTGVTQYF; CDR3 DNA: TGTGCCAGCAGTTTATCCCCCGGGACAGGGGTGACCCAGTACTTC
J gene: TRBJ2-1; clone size: .; V gene: TRBV19; D gene: TRBD2; CDR3 length: 18; CDR3 protein: CASSFTGTSGGRYNEQFF; CDR3 DNA: TGTGCCAGTAGTTTCACCGGGACTAGCGGGGGACGTTACAATGAGCAGTTCTTC
J gene: TRBJ2-5; clone size: many; V gene: TRBV29-1; D gene: .; CDR3 length: 16; CDR3 protein: CSVYKSGTSHQETQYF; CDR3 DNA: TGCAGCGTGTACAAGTCGGGGACATCACACCAAGAGACCCAGTACTTC
J gene: TRBJ1-4; clone size: .; V gene: TRBV6-5; D gene: .; CDR3 length: 13; CDR3 protein: CASSTSLAEKLFF; CDR3 DNA: TGTGCCAGCAGTACTTCTTTGGCAGAAAAACTGTTTTTT
J gene: TRBJ2-2; clone size: .; V gene: TRBV2; D gene: TRBD2; CDR3 length: 13; CDR3 protein: CASSGSGSGELFF; CDR3 DNA: TGTGCCAGCAGTGGTAGCGGGAGCGGGGAGCTGTTTTTT
J gene: TRBJ1-5; clone size: many; V gene: TRBV7-9; D gene: .; CDR3 length: 14; CDR3 protein: CASSLGRGNQPQHF; CDR3 DNA: TGTGCCAGCAGCTTAGGCAGAGGCAATCAGCCCCAGCATTTT
J gene: TRBJ1-6; clone size: .; V gene: TRBV9; D gene: .; CDR3 length: 15; CDR3 protein: CASSFSGRPWSPLHF; CDR3 DNA: TGTGCCAGCAGCTTCTCTGGCAGGCCTTGGTCACCCCTCCACTTT
J gene: TRBJ1-2; clone size: many; V gene: TRBV6-1; D gene: TRBD1; CDR3 length: 16; CDR3 protein: CASSPQRDRGYGGYTF; CDR3 DNA: TGTGCCAGCAGCCCCCAAAGAGACAGGGGTTATGGTGGCTACACCTTC
J gene: TRBJ1-5; clone size: .; V gene: TRBV10-3; D gene: .; CDR3 length: 16; CDR3 protein: CAISERGDLGNQPQHF; CDR3 DNA: TGTGCCATCAGTGAACGAGGGGATCTAGGCAATCAGCCCCAGCATTTT
J gene: TRBJ1-1; clone size: .; V gene: TRBV29-1; D gene: TRBD1; CDR3 length: 14; CDR3 protein: CSVLGQGGRTEAFF; CDR3 DNA: TGCAGCGTTCTTGGACAGGGTGGGCGCACTGAAGCTTTCTTT
J gene: TRBJ1-1; clone size: many; V gene: TRBV5-1; D gene: TRBD1; CDR3 length: 17; CDR3 protein: CASSLWGPGQGDTEAFF; CDR3 DNA: TGCGCCAGCAGCTTGTGGGGACCGGGACAGGGGGACACTGAAGCTTTCTTT
J gene: TRBJ2-5; clone size: many; V gene: TRBV6-5; D gene: .; CDR3 length: 13; CDR3 protein: CASISGPGATQYF; CDR3 DNA: TGTGCCAGCATCTCGGGACCCGGGGCGACCCAGTACTTC
J gene: TRBJ2-2; clone size: .; V gene: TRBV29-1; D gene: .; CDR3 length: 13; CDR3 protein: CSVAHQGGWELFF; CDR3 DNA: TGCAGCGTTGCCCACCAGGGGGGCTGGGAGCTGTTTTTT
J gene: TRBJ2-7; clone size: .; V gene: TRBV12-3/TRBV12-4; D gene: TRBD2; CDR3 length: 18; CDR3 protein: CASSSRTSGSGNLYEQYF; CDR3 DNA: TGTGCCAGCAGTTCCCGGACTAGCGGGAGTGGTAATCTCTACGAGCAGTACTTC
J gene: TRBJ2-5; clone size: many; V gene: TRBV14; D gene: TRBD1; CDR3 length: 16; CDR3 protein: CASSARDRGLQETQYF; CDR3 DNA: TGTGCCAGCAGCGCCCGGGACAGGGGTTTACAAGAGACCCAGTACTTC
J gene: TRBJ1-2; clone size: .; V gene: TRBV15; D gene: .; CDR3 length: 15; CDR3 protein: CATSSEAPADYGYTF; CDR3 DNA: TGTGCCACCAGCAGTGAGGCCCCCGCGGACTATGGCTACACCTTC
J gene: TRBJ1-2; clone size: .; V gene: TRBV7-2; D gene: TRBD1; CDR3 length: 15; CDR3 protein: CASSLPDRPSYGYTF; CDR3 DNA: TGTGCCAGCAGCTTACCGGACAGGCCATCGTATGGCTACACCTTC
J gene: TRBJ1-2; clone size: .; V gene: TRBV29-1; D gene: .; CDR3 length: 12; CDR3 protein: CSWGGGGYGYTF; CDR3 DNA: TGCAGCTGGGGTGGGGGAGGTTATGGCTACACCTTC
J gene: TRBJ2-7; clone size: few; V gene: TRBV29-1; D gene: TRBD2; CDR3 length: 12; CDR3 protein: CSLSGGRHEQYF; CDR3 DNA: TGCAGTTTATCGGGGGGGAGGCACGAGCAGTACTTC